This entry features one T cell receptor (beta chain) sequence. This entry is derived from a study of OX40 agonist ivuxolimab in advanced cancers. The J segment lost 10 bases and the V segment lost 2 bases, leaving 4 bases of the junction unmatched. In germline, CDR1 is SGHNT, CDR2 YYREEE (reference sequence). The CDR3 runs 13 residues. This table comes from immunoSEQ multiplex PCR, and its TCRdb copy is limited to in-frame clones, with some not included. The sample has around 45,000 clones, more than 70% seen once. The sequence derives from an adult with an advanced solid tumor such as melanoma, head and neck, liver or kidney cancer. Sequencing used CD4+ or CD8+ T cells sorted from blood, obtained in a trial of the OX40 agonist ivuxolimab. The chain employs TRBV5-4 and TRBJ2-1; 9 nucleotides line up with TRBD2. This CDR3 is CASSFLAGWEQFF. The CDR3 DNA follows: TGTGCCAGCAGCTTCCTAGCGGGATGGGAGCAGTTCTTC.